This T cell receptor (beta chain) is drawn from a study of blood T cell repertoires in COVID-19. Study background: Italy, Spain and the United States were the sources of the convalescent and acute COVID-19 samples.

Data came from immunoSEQ multiplex PCR; TCRdb stores just in-frame clones and leaves some out. The repertoire has tens of thousands of clones, about 90% of them found once; the top ten carry approximately 8%. The CDR3 is made up of 18 amino acids. Germline CDR1 is LGHNA and CDR2 is YSLEER. V lost 0 bases, J lost 1 base, and 15 bases lay in between. The source material was peripheral blood. The TCR comes from a man aged 45-65 years with active COVID-19. V usage is TRBV4-3 and J usage is TRBJ2-2, with D tentatively TRBD2 (6 bases). CDR3 loop: CASSQDLVGRMNTGELFF. The CDR3 DNA reads TGCGCCAGCAGCCAAGACCTCGTGGGGAGGATGAACACCGGGGAGCTGTTTTTT.